This T cell receptor (beta chain) was identified during a study of blood T cells in healthy people across ages. In the study overall: Every two T cells gave about one barcoded beta molecule via template switching.

In regard to this clonotype: The antigen is undetermined.

Points from the study as a whole: Researchers deemed the diversity estimates from one million T cells underestimates. There was no known CMV status for donors, so expanded clonotype changes were possibly confounded. A roughly linear age-dependent decrease characterized TCR beta diversity per million T cells.

Trimming stripped 6 bases from V and 9 bases from J, with 18 bases between. The CDR3 covers 13 residues. The germline V gene encodes CDR1 DFQATT and CDR2 SNEGSKA (reference sequence). Primed by a sample-barcoded 5' primer and a J-beta primer mix, a second PCR proceeded for about 6 to 12 cycles. TCRdb recomputed calls from the 5' RACE reads with MiXCR, one row per CDR3 protein. The sample yields under 800,000 distinct CDR3 sequences, about 42% seen once. This TCR derives from a woman aged 55-69 years in good health. The sample consisted of blood. The rearrangement joins TRBV20-1 to TRBJ2-1; D is uncertain. The CDR3 DNA reads as TGCAGTGCCCCCCCTCCTATTGTCGCTGAGCAGTTCTTC. Translated, it gives CSAPPPIVAEQFF.